These 12 T cell receptor beta chains originate from one sample sequenced in a study of blood T cell repertoires in COVID-19. The data were produced by immunoSEQ multiplex PCR, yet TCRdb's version contains in-frame clones alone and is incomplete. Of about 260,000 clones listed, around nine tenths are singletons. Material for sequencing was peripheral blood. These receptor sequences come from a woman between 65 and 79 years old with COVID-19, enrolled during active disease.

The chain recombines TRBV28 with TRBJ1-5, with no clear D. The germline V and J ends were trimmed by 7 bases and 6 bases, with 10 bases remaining between them. The CDR3 consists of 12 residues. Germline V gene data show CDR1 as MDHEN and CDR2 as SYDVKM. In DNA, the CDR3 is TGTGCCAGCACCACCAGCGGTCAGCCCCAGCATTTT. It specifies CASTTSGQPQHF.

J is TRBJ2-5 and V is TRBV11-3; 7 bases align to TRBD1. Germline V gene data show CDR1 as SGHNT and CDR2 as YENEEA. Trimming at V came to 5 bases and at J to 2 bases, leaving 8 bases not matched to a gene. This CDR3 is 15 amino acids long. The CDR3 sequence is CASSRRDRKQETQYF. Here the CDR3 DNA reads TGTGCCAGCAGCCGCCGGGACAGAAAGCAAGAGACCCAGTACTTC.

This clone was detected only once. This chain links TRBV9 with TRBJ2-1, with 8 positions matching TRBD2. The ends lost 0 bases at V and 3 bases at J; junction bases unmatched: 2. CDR1 is SGDLS and CDR2 is YYNGEE in the germline V gene. The CDR3 consists of 15 residues. The CDR3 region is CASSVGTSGYNEQFF. The CDR3 nucleotides are TGTGCCAGCAGCGTAGGAACTAGCGGCTACAATGAGCAGTTCTTC. Supplemented by reference TRBV9 and TRBJ2-1, the full variable domain reads DSGVTQTPKHLITATGQRVTLRCSPRSGDLSVYWYQQSLDQGLQFLIQYYNGEERAKGNILERFSAQQFPDLHSELNLSSLELGDSALYFCASSVGTSGYNEQFFGPGTRLTVL.

The chain recombines TRBV30 with TRBJ2-1, with 7 bases aligning to TRBD1. Looked up from germline, CDR1 is GTSNPN and CDR2 is SVGIG (reference sequence). V trimming: 3 bases; J trimming: 9 bases; junction bases outside the gene matches: 11. The length of the CDR3 is 14 residues. The CDR3 loop is CAWRPKTGWGEQFF. CDR3 nucleotide sequence: TGTGCCTGGAGACCAAAGACAGGGTGGGGTGAGCAGTTCTTC.

The chain joins TRBV4-2 to TRBJ1-1; TRBD1 might be the D (6 bases). Germline V gene sequence: CDR1 LGHNA, CDR2 YNFKEQ. CDR3 length: 15 amino acids. V lost 1 base, J lost 3 bases, and 12 bases lay in between. Here the CDR3 reads CASSQVGTIDTEAFF. The DNA of the CDR3 is TGTGCCAGCAGCCAAGTCGGGACAATAGACACTGAAGCTTTCTTT.

V and J are TRBV19 and TRBJ2-2, with 9 bases lining up with TRBD2. Germline CDR1 LNHDA, CDR2 SQIVND (reference sequence). Trimming cost V 7 bases and J 4 bases; bases outside gene matches: 10. The CDR3 sequence is 16 residues long. CDR3 sequence (DNA): TGTGCCAGTAACCAGATAGCGGGAGTGTTCACCGGGGAGCTGTTTTTT. Protein sequence: CASNQIAGVFTGELFF.

V and J are TRBV27 and TRBJ2-1; a weak D match, TRBD2 (5 bases). The germline V gene has CDR1 MNHEY and CDR2 SMNVEV (reference sequence). The CDR3 contains 16 residues. V lost 3 bases and J 5 bases, leaving 17 bases between the germline ends. The CDR3 sequence is CASSFSSGARNNEQFF. In nucleotides, the CDR3 is TGTGCCAGCAGTTTTTCGAGCGGAGCTCGGAACAATGAGCAGTTCTTC.

V is TRBV2 and J is TRBJ1-2, with a weak D call TRBD1 (6 bases). Trimming removed 5 bases from V and 6 bases from J, with 13 bases in between. The V gene's germline CDR1 is SNHLY and CDR2 FYNNEI. This CDR3 contains 13 residues. The CDR3 loop reads CASSWDTAHGYTF. The CDR3 DNA follows: TGTGCCAGCAGTTGGGACACCGCCCATGGCTACACCTTC.

This clone has a single count. The rearrangement uses TRBV6-2 or TRBV6-3 and TRBJ2-7; TRBD2 matches 9 bases. The germline V gene has CDR1 MNHEY and CDR2 SVGEGT. J was trimmed by 2 bases and V by 4 bases; bases with no gene match: 15. The CDR3 loop spans 18 amino acids. The DNA for the CDR3 is TGTGCCAGCAGTTCCAAGTTTGGCACTAGCGGGCGGCCCTACGAGCAGTACTTC. Protein sequence: CASSSKFGTSGRPYEQYF.

This chain's CDR3 is CASSFGDSGSPLHF. The CDR3 nucleotides read TGTGCCAGCAGCTTCGGGGACAGTGGATCACCCCTCCACTTT. The chain employs TRBV3-1 (or the pseudogene TRBV3-2) and TRBJ1-6, with 7 bases aligning to TRBD1. CDR3 size: 14 residues. Germline V gene sequence: CDR1 LGHDT, CDR2 YNNKEL (reference sequence). The J segment lost 10 bases and the V segment lost 5 bases, leaving 8 bases of the junction unmatched.

The rearrangement uses TRBV23-1 and TRBJ2-3; TRBD2 agrees at 9 bases. TRBV23-1 is identified as an open reading frame with a role that is uncertain. The CDR3 is 16 amino acids. J lost 1 base, V lost 3 bases, and 5 bases had no gene match. DNA of the CDR3: TGCGCCAGCAGTCACCCGACTAGCGGCTGCACAGATACGCAGTATTTT. This codes for CASSHPTSGCTDTQYF.

V gene TRBV5-1 combines with J gene TRBJ1-1; TRBD1 agrees at 11 bases. The J segment lost 4 bases and the V segment lost 2 bases, leaving 1 base of the junction unmatched. Germline assignment: CDR1 SGHRS and CDR2 YFSETQ. The CDR3 is 14 amino acids. The CDR3 DNA is TGCGCCAGCAGCTTAGGGACAGGGGGCACTGAAGCTTTCTTT. This codes for CASSLGTGGTEAFF.